This T cell receptor beta chain was found in a study of CD8 T cells in Susac syndrome. Blood CD8+ and CD4+ T cells underwent high-throughput TCR beta sequencing. TEMRA cells underwent FACS enrichment and CD8+ and CD4+ T cells underwent negative isolation. Germline V gene data show CDR1 as SGHTA and CDR2 as FQGNSA. The V end lost 5 bases, the J end lost 2 bases, and 9 bases lay between the germline ends. This CDR3 region has 13 residues. An input of about 0.5 to 1 ug of RNA was subjected to reverse transcription using random hexamers. A multiplex approach, immunoSEQ multiplex PCR, amplified TCR beta CDR3 across 54 Vbeta and 13 Jbeta. One entry per CDR3 protein results from TCRdb running MiXCR on the immunoSEQ multiplex PCR reads. The sample lists about 120,000 distinct CDR3 sequences, around 90% seen once, with 0.13% to 0.15% in the top ten.

The chain uses TRBV7-2 and TRBJ1-1; no firm D call. Material for sequencing was CD4+ T cells from PBMCs. This clonotype originated in a human donor in good health. In DNA form, the CDR3 reads TGTGCCAGCAGCCGTATCAGCAACACTGAAGCTTTCTTT. Translating it yields CASSRISNTEAFF.